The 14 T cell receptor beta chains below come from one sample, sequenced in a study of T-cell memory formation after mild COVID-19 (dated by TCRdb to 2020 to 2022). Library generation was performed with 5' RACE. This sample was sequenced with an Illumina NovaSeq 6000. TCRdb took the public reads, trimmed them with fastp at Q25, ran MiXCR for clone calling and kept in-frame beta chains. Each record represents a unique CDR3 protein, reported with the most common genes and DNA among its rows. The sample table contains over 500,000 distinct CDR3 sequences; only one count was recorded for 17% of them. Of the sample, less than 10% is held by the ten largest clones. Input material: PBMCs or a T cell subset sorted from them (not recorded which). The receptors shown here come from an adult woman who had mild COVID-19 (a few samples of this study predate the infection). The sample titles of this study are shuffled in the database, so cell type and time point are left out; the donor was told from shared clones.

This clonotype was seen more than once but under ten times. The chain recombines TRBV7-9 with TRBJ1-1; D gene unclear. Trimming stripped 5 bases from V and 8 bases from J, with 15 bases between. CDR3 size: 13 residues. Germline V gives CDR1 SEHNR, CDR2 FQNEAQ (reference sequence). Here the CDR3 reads CASSPEIREEAFF. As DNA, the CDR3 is TGTGCCAGCAGCCCCGAAATAAGGGAAGAAGCTTTCTTT.

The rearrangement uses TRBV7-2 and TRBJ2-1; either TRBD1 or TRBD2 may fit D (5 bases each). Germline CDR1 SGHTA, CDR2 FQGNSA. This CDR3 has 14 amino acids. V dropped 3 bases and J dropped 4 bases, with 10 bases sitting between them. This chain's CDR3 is CASSFGTHYNEQFF. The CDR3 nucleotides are TGTGCCAGCAGCTTCGGGACCCATTACAATGAGCAGTTCTTC.

CDR3 coding DNA: TGTGCCAGCAGTTTAATTGGGGCGGGGAACACTGAAGCTTTCTTT. This translates into CASSLIGAGNTEAFF. The V gene is TRBV27, the J gene TRBJ1-1; the D gene is possibly TRBD1 (5 bases). Germline CDR1 MNHEY, CDR2 SMNVEV (reference sequence). V was cut by 2 bases and J by 1 base, with 11 bases left in between. The CDR3 has 15 residues.

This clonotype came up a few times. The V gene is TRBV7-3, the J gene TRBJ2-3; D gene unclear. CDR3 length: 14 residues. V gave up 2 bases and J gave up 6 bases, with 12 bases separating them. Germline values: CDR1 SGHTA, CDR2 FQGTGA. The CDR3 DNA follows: TGTGCCAGCAGCTTAGGCCCCCTGACGGATACGCAGTATTTT. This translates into CASSLGPLTDTQYF.

Here the CDR3 reads CASSYGQSYGYTF. In DNA, the CDR3 is TGTGCCAGCAGTTACGGTCAGTCCTATGGCTACACCTTC. The chain has TRBV6-5 and TRBJ1-2; no reliable D call. The V gene's germline CDR1 is MNHEY and CDR2 SVGAGI. The CDR3 sequence is 13 residues long. V was shortened by 2 bases and J by 4 bases, with 8 bases between the two germline ends.

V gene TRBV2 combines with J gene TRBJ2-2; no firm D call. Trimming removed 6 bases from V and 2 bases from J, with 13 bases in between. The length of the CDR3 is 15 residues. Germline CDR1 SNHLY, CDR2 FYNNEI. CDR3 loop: CASRPDIYNTGELFF. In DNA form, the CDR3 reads TGTGCCAGCAGACCCGACATATACAACACCGGGGAGCTGTTTTTT.

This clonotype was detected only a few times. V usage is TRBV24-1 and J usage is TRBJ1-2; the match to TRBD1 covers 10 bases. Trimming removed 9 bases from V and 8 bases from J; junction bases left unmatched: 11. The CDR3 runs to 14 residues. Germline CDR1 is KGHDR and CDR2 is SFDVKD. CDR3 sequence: CATFRDRGPWGYTF. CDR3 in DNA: TGTGCCACCTTCCGGGACAGGGGCCCCTGGGGCTACACCTTC.

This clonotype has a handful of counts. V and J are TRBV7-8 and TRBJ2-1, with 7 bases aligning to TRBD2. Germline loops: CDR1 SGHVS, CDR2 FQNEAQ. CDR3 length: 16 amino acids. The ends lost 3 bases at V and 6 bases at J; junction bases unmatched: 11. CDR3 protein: CASSFGGGNLINEQFF. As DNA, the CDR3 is TGTGCCAGCAGCTTTGGGGGAGGGAACCTTATCAATGAGCAGTTCTTC.

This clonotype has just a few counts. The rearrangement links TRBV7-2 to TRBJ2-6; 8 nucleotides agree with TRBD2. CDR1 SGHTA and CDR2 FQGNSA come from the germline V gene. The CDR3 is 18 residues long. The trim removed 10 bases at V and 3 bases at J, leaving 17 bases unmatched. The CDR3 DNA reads TGTGCCATTCGAGTGGTCCCGGGGGGGGTGAGTGGGGCCAACGTCCTGACTTTC. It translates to CAIRVVPGGVSGANVLTF.

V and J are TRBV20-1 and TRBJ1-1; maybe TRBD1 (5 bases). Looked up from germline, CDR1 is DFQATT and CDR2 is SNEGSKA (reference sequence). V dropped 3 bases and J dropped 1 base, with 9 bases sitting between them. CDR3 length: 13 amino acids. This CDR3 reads CSARGRSNTEAFF. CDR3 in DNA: TGCAGTGCTAGGGGACGGTCGAACACTGAAGCTTTCTTT.

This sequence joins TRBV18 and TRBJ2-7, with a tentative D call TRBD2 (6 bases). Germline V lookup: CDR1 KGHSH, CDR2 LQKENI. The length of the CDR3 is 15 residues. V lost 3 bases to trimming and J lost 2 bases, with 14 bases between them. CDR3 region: CASSPRLAAPYEQYF. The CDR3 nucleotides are TGTGCCAGCTCACCGAGGTTAGCGGCCCCCTACGAGCAGTACTTC.

CDR3 sequence: CASSSGGLGQGQKDIQYF. CDR3 in DNA: TGCGCCAGCAGCTCGGGGGGATTGGGACAGGGGCAGAAAGACATTCAGTACTTC. V usage is TRBV5-1 and J usage is TRBJ2-4; 10 bases are shared with TRBD1. The CDR3 sequence is 18 residues long. Germline lookup yields CDR1 SGHRS and CDR2 YFSETQ. The ends lost 3 bases at V and 8 bases at J; junction bases unmatched: 17.

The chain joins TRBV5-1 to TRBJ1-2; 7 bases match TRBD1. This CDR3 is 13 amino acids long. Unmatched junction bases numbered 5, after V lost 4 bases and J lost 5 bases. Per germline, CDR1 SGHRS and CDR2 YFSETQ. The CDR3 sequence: CASSADRVYGYTF. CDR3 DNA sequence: TGCGCCAGCAGCGCCGACAGGGTTTATGGCTACACCTTC. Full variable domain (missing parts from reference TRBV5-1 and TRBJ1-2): KAGVTQTPRYLIKTRGQQVTLSCSPISGHRSVSWYQQTPGQGLQFLFEYFSETQRNKGNFPGRFSGRQFSNSRSEMNVSTLELGDSALYLCASSADRVYGYTFGSGTRLTVV.

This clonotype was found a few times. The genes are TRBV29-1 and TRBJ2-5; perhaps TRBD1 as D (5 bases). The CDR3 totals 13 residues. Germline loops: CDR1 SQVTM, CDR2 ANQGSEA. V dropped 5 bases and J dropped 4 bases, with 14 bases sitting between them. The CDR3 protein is CSVNEKGVETQYF. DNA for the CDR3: TGCAGCGTTAATGAGAAAGGGGTAGAGACCCAGTACTTC.